This T cell receptor (beta chain) was sequenced during a study of STAT3 mutations in large granular lymphocyte leukemia. Study-wide findings and caveats: Sampling intervals varied between patients and samples. Samples missed the first appearance of the clone. In some patients, a small highly pathogenic clone possibly went undetected. TCR clonotype switching after therapy occurred in about 35% of the 18 patients. Every T-LGLL patient had at least one immunodominant TCRbeta clonotype.

Germline assignment: CDR1 MNHEY and CDR2 SVGAGI. This CDR3 has 14 amino acids. The V gene lost 2 bases and the J gene lost 7 bases, with 12 bases spanning the gap. Sequenced by immunoSEQ multiplex PCR; TCRdb stores in-frame clones only, minus some. The profile shows over 25,000 clones, around 80% of them singletons. Details on this clone: What it binds is unknown.

The sequencing input was peripheral blood mononuclear cells. This rearrangement joins TRBV6-5 to TRBJ1-5, with D perhaps TRBD1 (5 bases). The clonotype was recovered from a woman aged 50 to 60 with T-cell large granular lymphocyte leukemia. Some clones in this sample may be carry-over from other donors' samples. The CDR3 sequence: CASSYDRGYQPQHF. The DNA for the CDR3 is TGTGCCAGCAGTTACGATAGGGGATACCAGCCCCAGCATTTT.